This T cell receptor beta chain was identified during a study of cytomegalovirus exposure and HLA in healthy donors. Study background: There were several hundred genotyped donors. Of these, 81% fell in the genetic ancestry cluster associated with self-reported Caucasian donors.

The study ran its PCR with 60 Vbeta and 13 Jbeta primers. Profiled with immunoSEQ multiplex PCR; TCRdb holds only in-frame clones, not every one. The repertoire includes roughly 180,000 clones, about 81% of them detected once, and around 1.9% sits in the top ten. The length of the CDR3 is 12 residues. V was cut by 2 bases and J by 14 bases, with 10 bases left in between. CDR1 is MDHEN and CDR2 is SYDVKM in the germline V gene. Concerning this clone itself: Antigen: not known.

Though nominally healthy at sampling, donors likely had unrecorded immune exposures. Study-level points and caveats: Roughly uniform sequencing depth across donors was assumed, possibly incorrectly.

The chain employs TRBV28 and TRBJ1-6, with unresolved D. The specimen sequenced was PBMCs. The sequence derives from a woman under 30 in good health and CMV-seropositive. CDR3 sequence (DNA): TGTGCCAGCAGTTTAATTCCGCGGACCCTCCACTTT. Protein sequence: CASSLIPRTLHF.